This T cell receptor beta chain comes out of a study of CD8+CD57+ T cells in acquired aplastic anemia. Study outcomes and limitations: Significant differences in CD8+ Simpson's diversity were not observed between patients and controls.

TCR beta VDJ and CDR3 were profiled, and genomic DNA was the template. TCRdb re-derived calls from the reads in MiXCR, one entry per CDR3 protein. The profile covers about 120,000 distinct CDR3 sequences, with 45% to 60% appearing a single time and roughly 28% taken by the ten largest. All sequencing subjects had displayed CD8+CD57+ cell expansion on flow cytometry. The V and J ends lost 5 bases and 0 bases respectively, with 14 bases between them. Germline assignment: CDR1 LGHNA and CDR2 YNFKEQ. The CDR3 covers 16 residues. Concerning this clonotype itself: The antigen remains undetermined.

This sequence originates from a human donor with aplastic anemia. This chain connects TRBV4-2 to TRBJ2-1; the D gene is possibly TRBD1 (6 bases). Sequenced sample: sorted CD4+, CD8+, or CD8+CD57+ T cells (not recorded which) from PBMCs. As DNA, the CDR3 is TGTGCCAGCAGCAGAACAGGGACGAGCTCCTACAATGAGCAGTTCTTC. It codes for CASSRTGTSSYNEQFF.